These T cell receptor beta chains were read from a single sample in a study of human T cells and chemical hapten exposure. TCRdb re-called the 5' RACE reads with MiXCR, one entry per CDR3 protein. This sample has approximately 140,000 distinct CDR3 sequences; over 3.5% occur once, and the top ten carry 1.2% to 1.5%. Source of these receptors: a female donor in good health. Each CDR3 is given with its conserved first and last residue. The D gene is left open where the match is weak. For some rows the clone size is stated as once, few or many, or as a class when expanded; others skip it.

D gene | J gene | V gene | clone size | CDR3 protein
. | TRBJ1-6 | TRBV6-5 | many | CASSYSNSPLHF
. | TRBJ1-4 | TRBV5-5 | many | CASSPATGPNEKLFF
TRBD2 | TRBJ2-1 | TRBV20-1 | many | CSAQDVAGRYYNEQFF
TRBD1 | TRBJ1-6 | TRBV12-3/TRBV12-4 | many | CASRTGGNNSPLHF
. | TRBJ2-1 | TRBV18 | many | CASSPRPGQYNEQFF
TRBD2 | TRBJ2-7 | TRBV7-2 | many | CASSLGLAGDWYF
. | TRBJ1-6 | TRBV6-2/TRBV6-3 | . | CASSVLQGNAPLHF
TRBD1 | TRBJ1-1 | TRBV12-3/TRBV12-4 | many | CASSLFRGRKAFF
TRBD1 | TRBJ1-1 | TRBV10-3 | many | CAISARGQGETEAFF
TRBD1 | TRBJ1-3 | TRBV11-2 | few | CASSPGQGRTGNTIYF
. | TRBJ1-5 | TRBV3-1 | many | CASSQDALSNQPQHF